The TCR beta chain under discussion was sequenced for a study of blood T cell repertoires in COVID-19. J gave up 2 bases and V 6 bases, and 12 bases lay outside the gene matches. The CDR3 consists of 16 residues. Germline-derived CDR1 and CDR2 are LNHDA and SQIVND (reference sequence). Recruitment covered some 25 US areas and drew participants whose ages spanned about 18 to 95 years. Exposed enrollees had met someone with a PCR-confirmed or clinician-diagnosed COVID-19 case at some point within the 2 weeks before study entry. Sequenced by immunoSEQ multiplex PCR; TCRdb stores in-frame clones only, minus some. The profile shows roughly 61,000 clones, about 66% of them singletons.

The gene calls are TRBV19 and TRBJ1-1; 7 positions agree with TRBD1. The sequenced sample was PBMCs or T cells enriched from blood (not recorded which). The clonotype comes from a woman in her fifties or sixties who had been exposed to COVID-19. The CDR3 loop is CASSGTAAHRNTEAFF. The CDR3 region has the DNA TGTGCCAGTAGCGGGACAGCGGCGCACCGAAACACTGAAGCTTTCTTT.